A selection of T cell receptor beta chains follows, all from one sample in a study of vaccination and CD4 T cells after COVID-19. TCRdb recomputed calls from the PCR reads with MiXCR, one row per CDR3 protein. The table includes about 8,000 distinct CDR3 sequences, about 36% detected once. No cognate antigen is known for these TCRs. The sample taken for sequencing was CD4+ T cells from blood, cultured in vitro. These receptors originate from a human donor in good health. Both conserved end residues are part of each CDR3. The D gene is left open where the match is weak. Clone size appears in some rows only: once, few, many, or a class for an expanded clone.

V	size	D	J	CDR3	DNA
TRBV7-3	-	-	TRBJ2-5	CASSLGDGTQYF	TGTGCCAGCAGCTTAGGGGACGGGACCCAGTACTTC
TRBV5-8	-	-	TRBJ2-3	CATTRGGLVSTDTQYF	TGTGCCACCACTAGGGGGGGCTTGGTATCCACAGATACGCAGTATTTT
TRBV20-1	-	-	TRBJ2-7	CSARKAGNSYEQYF	TGCAGTGCTAGAAAGGCAGGGAATTCCTACGAGCAGTACTTC
TRBV27	-	TRBD2	TRBJ2-3	CASSSGTSGANSRGYF	TGTGCCAGCAGTTCCGGGACTAGCGGGGCGAACTCACGAGGCTATTTT
TRBV10-3	-	TRBD1	TRBJ2-3	CQTRDSASTDTQYF	TGTCAGACCCGGGACAGCGCTAGCACAGATACGCAGTATTTT
TRBV30	few	-	TRBJ2-2	CAGARGLTGELFF	TGTGCCGGTGCTCGGGGACTCACCGGGGAGCTGTTTTTT
TRBV5-1	-	TRBD1	TRBJ1-2	CASSLGPGQGGGYTF	TGCGCCAGCAGCTTGGGACCGGGACAGGGAGGTGGCTACACCTTC
TRBV6-5	few	-	TRBJ1-1	CASSYKREGRTEAFF	TGTGCCAGCAGTTACAAGAGGGAAGGTCGGACTGAAGCTTTCTTT
TRBV20-1	few	-	TRBJ1-6	CSASETGTLNSPLHF	TGCAGTGCTAGTGAAACAGGGACTCTAAATTCACCCCTCCACTTT
TRBV6-4	-	TRBD1	TRBJ1-2	CASSATGGEDGYTF	TGTGCCAGCAGTGCAACAGGGGGCGAAGATGGCTACACCTTC
TRBV6-1	few	-	TRBJ1-1	CATIKGANTEAFF	TGTGCCACGATTAAAGGGGCGAACACTGAAGCTTTCTTT
TRBV10-1	-	-	TRBJ2-2	CASSLQDTGELFF	TGCGCCAGCAGTCTACAAGACACCGGGGAGCTGTTTTTT
TRBV6-1	-	-	TRBJ2-2	CASRFYTAGELFF	TGTGCCAGCCGATTCTATACCGCCGGGGAGCTGTTTTTT
TRBV20-1	few	-	TRBJ1-1	CSAPTERVTEAFF	TGCAGTGCGCCGACGGAACGGGTCACTGAAGCTTTCTTT
TRBV19	-	-	TRBJ1-5	CASSINLWGAGQPQHF	TGTGCCAGTAGTATCAATTTGTGGGGGGCAGGGCAGCCCCAGCATTTT
TRBV5-1	-	-	TRBJ2-3	CASSLSRLGGDTQYF	TGCGCCAGCAGCTTATCAAGGCTGGGGGGAGATACGCAGTATTTT
TRBV6-1	few	-	TRBJ1-1	CASSIRDVHEAFF	TGTGCCAGCAGCATTCGGGACGTCCATGAAGCTTTCTTT
TRBV20-1	-	-	TRBJ1-2	CSARPGDNYGYTF	TGCAGTGCTCGCCCGGGGGATAACTATGGCTACACCTTC
TRBV7-8	few	-	TRBJ1-2	CASSLGAQLIYGYTF	TGTGCCAGCAGCTTAGGTGCGCAGCTTATCTATGGCTACACCTTC
TRBV7-2	-	-	TRBJ1-5	CASSPDGDSNQPQHF	TGTGCCAGCAGCCCCGACGGGGATAGCAATCAGCCCCAGCATTTT
TRBV19	few	-	TRBJ2-2	CASSMKWNTGELFF	TGTGCCAGTAGTATGAAATGGAACACCGGGGAGCTGTTTTTT
TRBV27	few	-	TRBJ2-2	CASKVYSGNTGELFF	TGTGCCAGCAAAGTATATTCCGGGAACACCGGGGAGCTGTTTTTT
TRBV25-1	-	-	TRBJ1-1	CASKGGNTEAFF	TGTGCCAGCAAGGGGGGGAACACTGAAGCTTTCTTT
TRBV5-4	-	-	TRBJ2-1	CASSEASYNEQFF	TGTGCCAGCAGCGAGGCCTCCTACAATGAGCAGTTCTTC
TRBV20-1	-	-	TRBJ1-5	CSARGRANQPQHF	TGCAGTGCTAGAGGGAGGGCCAATCAGCCCCAGCATTTT
TRBV7-9	-	TRBD1	TRBJ1-1	CASSPTGGTEAFF	TGTGCCAGCAGCCCGACAGGGGGCACTGAAGCTTTCTTT
TRBV9	-	-	TRBJ1-6	CASSAGAAGRPLHF	TGTGCCAGCAGCGCCGGGGCAGCCGGGAGGCCCCTCCACTTT
TRBV7-2	-	TRBD2	TRBJ2-5	CASSLGLAGSETQYF	TGTGCCAGCAGCCTGGGACTAGCGGGGAGCGAGACCCAGTACTTC
TRBV10-1	-	-	TRBJ1-2	CASSPDRLYGYTF	TGCGCCAGCAGTCCTGACAGGCTCTATGGCTACACCTTC
TRBV2	-	-	TRBJ1-1	CASRQGVTEAFF	TGTGCCAGCAGGCAGGGTGTAACTGAAGCTTTCTTT
TRBV5-8	-	-	TRBJ1-1	CASSLGGRGNTEAFF	TGTGCCAGCAGCTTGGGGGGACGGGGAAACACTGAAGCTTTCTTT
TRBV7-2	-	-	TRBJ2-5	CASSDPDWLQETQYF	TGTGCCAGCAGCGACCCGGACTGGCTTCAAGAGACCCAGTACTTC
TRBV6-5	few	TRBD1	TRBJ1-2	CASSYLGTGVGYTF	TGTGCCAGCAGTTACCTCGGGACAGGGGTTGGCTACACCTTC
TRBV20-1	-	-	TRBJ2-7	CSASMLQDLYEQYF	TGCAGTGCTAGTATGCTACAGGACCTTTACGAGCAGTACTTC
TRBV24-1	-	-	TRBJ1-1	CATGQRMASKGFMNTEAFF	TGTGCCACCGGCCAAAGAATGGCTAGTAAAGGGTTCATGAACACTGAAGCTTTCTTT
TRBV30	once	TRBD1	TRBJ1-1	CAWSGYRGDEAFF	TGTGCCTGGAGTGGATACAGGGGTGATGAAGCTTTCTTT
TRBV10-1	-	-	TRBJ2-2	CASSGQAVYSGELFF	TGCGCCAGCAGTGGTCAAGCGGTTTATAGCGGGGAGCTGTTTTTT
TRBV6-1	few	-	TRBJ1-5	CASAGAAGEPQHF	TGTGCCAGCGCAGGGGCGGCGGGTGAGCCCCAGCATTTT
TRBV14	-	-	TRBJ1-4	CASLRAGGGEKLFF	TGTGCCAGCCTACGAGCCGGAGGCGGTGAAAAACTGTTTTTT
TRBV7-9	few	TRBD1	TRBJ1-5	CASSHGTGGMSNQPQHF	TGTGCCAGCAGCCACGGGACAGGGGGCATGAGCAATCAGCCCCAGCATTTT
TRBV6-1	-	-	TRBJ2-3	CASSLAVRTDTQYF	TGTGCCAGTTCGTTAGCGGTTCGCACAGATACGCAGTATTTT
TRBV6-4	few	-	TRBJ2-6	CASSPQGSGANVLTF	TGTGCCAGCAGTCCACAGGGCTCTGGGGCCAACGTCCTGACTTTC
TRBV5-8	-	TRBD1	TRBJ2-6	CASSRGQGAPGANVLTF	TGTGCCAGCAGCCGGGGACAGGGGGCGCCTGGGGCCAACGTCCTGACTTTC
TRBV18	-	-	TRBJ1-1	CASSPPGDTEAFF	TGTGCCAGCTCACCACCGGGTGACACTGAAGCTTTCTTT
TRBV7-2	few	-	TRBJ2-3	CASSLDRATDTQYF	TGTGCCAGCAGCCTCGACCGGGCCACAGATACGCAGTATTTT
TRBV7-9	-	TRBD1	TRBJ1-4	CASSLPRQGANEKLFF	TGTGCCAGCAGCTTACCGAGACAGGGAGCAAATGAAAAACTGTTTTTT
TRBV20-1	few	-	TRBJ2-2	CSARETAGRTGELFF	TGCAGTGCTAGAGAGACTGCGGGCCGCACCGGGGAGCTGTTTTTT